The clone carrying this T cell receptor beta chain was seen ten or more times. Its target is not known. Specified time point: patch test 1, 2 weeks after DPC sensitization. The sample's treatment: therapeutic diphenylcyclopropenone sensitization with weekly scalp DPC. From whole blood left unfractionated, total RNA was extracted. The V end lost 0 bases, the J end lost 0 bases, and 10 bases lay between the germline ends. CDR1 is SGDLS, CDR2 YYNGEE, per germline. The CDR3 length is 17 residues. These data belong to a study of human T cells and chemical hapten exposure. In the study overall: There were weekly diphenylcyclopropenone doses to the scalp for patients throughout the roughly 24-week study.

Study conclusions and caveats: Each of the donors had alopecia, so their immune responses may not resemble those of healthy people.

TCRdb itself ran the RACE reads through MiXCR, one entry per CDR3 protein. This sample has 300,000 to 450,000 distinct CDR3 sequences; more than 4.5% occur once, and the top ten carry around 2.3%. This rearrangement joins TRBV9 to TRBJ1-6; the D is unclear. The source was whole blood, collected in connection with sensitization to the hapten diphenylcyclopropenone (DPC). The TCR comes from a woman between 50 and 59 years old with alopecia areata. Some clones in this sample may be carry-over from other donors' samples. CDR3 nucleotides: TGTGCCAGCAGCGTAGGCCCGGGCCGCTCCTATAATTCACCCCTCCACTTT. Its translation is CASSVGPGRSYNSPLHF.